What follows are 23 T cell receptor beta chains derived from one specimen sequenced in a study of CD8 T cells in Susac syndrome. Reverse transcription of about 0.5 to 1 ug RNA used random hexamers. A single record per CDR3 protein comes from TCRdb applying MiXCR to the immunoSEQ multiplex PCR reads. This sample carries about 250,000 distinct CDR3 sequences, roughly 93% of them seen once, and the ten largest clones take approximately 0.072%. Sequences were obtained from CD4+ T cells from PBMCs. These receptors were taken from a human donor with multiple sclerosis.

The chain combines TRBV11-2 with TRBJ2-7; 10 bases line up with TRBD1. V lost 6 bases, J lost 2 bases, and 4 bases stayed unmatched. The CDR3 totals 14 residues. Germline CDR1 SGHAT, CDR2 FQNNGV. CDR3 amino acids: CASRTGTGAYEQYF. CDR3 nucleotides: TGTGCCAGCAGGACCGGGACAGGGGCCTACGAGCAGTACTTC.

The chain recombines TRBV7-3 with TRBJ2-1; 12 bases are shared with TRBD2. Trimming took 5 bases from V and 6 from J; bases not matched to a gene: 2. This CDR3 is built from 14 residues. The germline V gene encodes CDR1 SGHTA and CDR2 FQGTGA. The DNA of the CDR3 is TGTGCCAGCAGCCCGACTAGCGGGAGCAATGAGCAGTTCTTC. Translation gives CASSPTSGSNEQFF.

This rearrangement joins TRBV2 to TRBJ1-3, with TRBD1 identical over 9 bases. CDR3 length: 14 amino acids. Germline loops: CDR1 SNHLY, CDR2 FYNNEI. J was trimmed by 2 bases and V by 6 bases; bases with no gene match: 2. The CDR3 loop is CASRGQGTGNTIYF. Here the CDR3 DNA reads TGTGCCAGCAGGGGACAGGGAACTGGAAACACCATATATTTT.

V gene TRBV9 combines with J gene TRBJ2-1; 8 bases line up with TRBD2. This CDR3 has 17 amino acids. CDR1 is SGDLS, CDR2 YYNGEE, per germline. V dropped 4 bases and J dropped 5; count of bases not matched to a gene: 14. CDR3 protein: CASSPRRIREGDNEQFF. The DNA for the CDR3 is TGTGCCAGCAGCCCCAGACGTATACGGGAGGGGGACAATGAGCAGTTCTTC.

The CDR3 protein is CASSRDYSYQETQYF. The CDR3, as DNA: TGTGCCAGTAGTAGGGACTACTCGTACCAAGAGACCCAGTACTTC. The V call is TRBV19, the J call TRBJ2-5, with 7 nucleotides matching TRBD2. V was clipped by 4 bases and J by 0 bases; unmatched bases: 5. The CDR3 length is 15 residues. Germline loops: CDR1 LNHDA, CDR2 SQIVND (reference sequence).

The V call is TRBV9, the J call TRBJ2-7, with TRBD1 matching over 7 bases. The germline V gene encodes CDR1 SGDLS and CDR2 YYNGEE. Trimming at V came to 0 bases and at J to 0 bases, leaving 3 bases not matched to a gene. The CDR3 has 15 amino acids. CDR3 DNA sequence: TGTGCCAGCAGCGTAGGGGGACAGACCTCCTACGAGCAGTACTTC. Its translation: CASSVGGQTSYEQYF.

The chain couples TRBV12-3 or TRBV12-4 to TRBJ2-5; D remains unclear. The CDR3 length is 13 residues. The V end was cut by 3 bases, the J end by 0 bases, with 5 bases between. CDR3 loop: CASSFPNQETQYF. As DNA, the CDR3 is TGTGCCAGCAGTTTCCCAAACCAAGAGACCCAGTACTTC.

CDR3 sequence: CASSQEGTGTLNTEAFF. The CDR3 DNA is TGTGCCAGCAGCCAAGAAGGGACAGGGACCTTGAACACTGAAGCTTTCTTT. V and J are TRBV3-1 and TRBJ1-1, with 9 bases that match TRBD1. CDR1 is LGHDT, CDR2 YNNKEL, per germline (reference sequence). Trimming cost V 0 bases and J 0 bases; bases outside gene matches: 5. This CDR3 is 17 amino acids long. Drawing the rest from reference TRBV3-1 and TRBJ1-1, the complete variable domain is DTAVSQTPKYLVTQMGNDKSIKCEQNLGHDTMYWYKQDSKKFLKIMFSYNNKELIINETVPNRFSPKSPDKAHLNLHINSLELGDSAVYFCASSQEGTGTLNTEAFFGQGTRLTVV.

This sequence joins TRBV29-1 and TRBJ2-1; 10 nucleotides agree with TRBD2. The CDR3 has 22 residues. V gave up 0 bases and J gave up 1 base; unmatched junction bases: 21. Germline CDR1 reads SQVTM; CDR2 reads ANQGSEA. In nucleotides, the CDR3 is TGCAGCGTTGAAGATCGGGCTTTCTGGGGCCTAGCGGGAGAAGGGTCCTACAATGAGCAGTTCTTC. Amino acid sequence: CSVEDRAFWGLAGEGSYNEQFF.

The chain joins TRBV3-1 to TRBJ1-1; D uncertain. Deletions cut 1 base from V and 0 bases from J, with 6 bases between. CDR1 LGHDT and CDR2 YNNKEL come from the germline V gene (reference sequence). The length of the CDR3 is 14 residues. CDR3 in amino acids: CASSQGGMNTEAFF. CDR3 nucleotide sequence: TGTGCCAGCAGCCAAGGAGGAATGAACACTGAAGCTTTCTTT.

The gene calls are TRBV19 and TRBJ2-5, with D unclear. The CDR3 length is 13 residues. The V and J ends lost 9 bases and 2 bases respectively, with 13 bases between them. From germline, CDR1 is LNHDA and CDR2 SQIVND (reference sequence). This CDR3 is CASSLRVQETQYF. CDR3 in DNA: TGTGCCAGCTCGTTGAGAGTGCAAGAGACCCAGTACTTC.

This CDR3 is CASSSGAGEKLFF. The CDR3 DNA is TGTGCCAGCAGCTCAGGGGCCGGTGAAAAACTGTTTTTT. The chain carries TRBV7-3 and TRBJ1-4, with D perhaps matching TRBD1 (6 bases). CDR3 length: 13 residues. The V gene's germline CDR1 is SGHTA and CDR2 FQGTGA. Deletions cut 4 bases from V and 7 bases from J, with 10 bases between.

The CDR3 region has the DNA TGTGCCAGTAGTATGGCGGGGCTAGCCAAAAACATTCAGTACTTC. Translating gives CASSMAGLAKNIQYF. J is TRBJ2-4 and V is TRBV19, with D possibly being TRBD2 (6 bases). The CDR3 has 15 amino acids. V was cut by 3 bases and J by 0 bases, with 9 bases left in between. Germline V CDR1 and CDR2: LNHDA, SQIVND (reference sequence).

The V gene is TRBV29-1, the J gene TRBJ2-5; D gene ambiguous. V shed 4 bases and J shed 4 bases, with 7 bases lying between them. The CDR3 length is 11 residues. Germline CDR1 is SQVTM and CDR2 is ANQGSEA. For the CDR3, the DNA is TGCAGCGTTGCGGGTCCAGAGACCCAGTACTTC. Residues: CSVAGPETQYF.

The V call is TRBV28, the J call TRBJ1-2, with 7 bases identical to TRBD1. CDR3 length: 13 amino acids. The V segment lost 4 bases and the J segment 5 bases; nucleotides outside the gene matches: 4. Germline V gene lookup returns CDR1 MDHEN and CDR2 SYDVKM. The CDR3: CASSSTGTYGYTF. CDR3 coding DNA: TGTGCCAGCAGTTCGACAGGGACGTATGGCTACACCTTC.

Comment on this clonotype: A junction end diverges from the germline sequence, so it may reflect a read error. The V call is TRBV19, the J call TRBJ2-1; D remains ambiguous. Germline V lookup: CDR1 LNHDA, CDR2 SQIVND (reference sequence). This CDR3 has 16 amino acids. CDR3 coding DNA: TGTGCCAGTAGTATAGATCCTGGCTTATCCTCCAATGAGCAGTTCTTC. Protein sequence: CASSIDPGLSSNEQFF.

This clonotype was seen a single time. The DNA for the CDR3 is TGCAGTGCTAGTGGGGGTCGTGGCGACTATGGCTACACCTTC. Translating gives CSASGGRGDYGYTF. V usage is TRBV20-1 and J usage is TRBJ1-2; possible D gene TRBD1, 5 bases. This CDR3 has 14 amino acids. The V end was cut by 3 bases, the J end by 3 bases, with 14 bases between. Germline loops: CDR1 DFQATT, CDR2 SNEGSKA (reference sequence).

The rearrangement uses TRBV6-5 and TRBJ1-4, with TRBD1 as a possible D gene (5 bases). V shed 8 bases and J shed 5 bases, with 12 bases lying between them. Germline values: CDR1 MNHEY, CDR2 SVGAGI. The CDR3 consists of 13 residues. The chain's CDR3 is CASGGTINEKLFF. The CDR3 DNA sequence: TGTGCCAGCGGAGGGACGATAAATGAAAAACTGTTTTTT.

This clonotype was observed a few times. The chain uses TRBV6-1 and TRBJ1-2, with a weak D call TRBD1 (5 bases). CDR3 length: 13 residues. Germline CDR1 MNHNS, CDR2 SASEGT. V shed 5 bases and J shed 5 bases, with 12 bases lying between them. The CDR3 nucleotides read TGTGCCAGCAGTCGGGGGATGGGATATGGCTACACCTTC. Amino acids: CASSRGMGYGYTF.

The CDR3 DNA is TGCGCCAGCAGCCAAGATTTCGCTACTAGCGATCGTTACAATGAGCAGTTCTTC. It codes for CASSQDFATSDRYNEQFF. The genes are TRBV4-1 and TRBJ2-1; 7 bases are a match to TRBD2. The CDR3 runs 18 residues. Germline CDR1 and CDR2: MGHRA and YSYEKL. The V segment lost 0 bases and the J segment 4 bases; nucleotides outside the gene matches: 12.

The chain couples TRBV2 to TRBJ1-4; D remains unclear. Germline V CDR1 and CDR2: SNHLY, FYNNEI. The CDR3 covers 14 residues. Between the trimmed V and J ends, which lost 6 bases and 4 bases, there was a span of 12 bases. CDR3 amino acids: CASSANLSNEKLFF. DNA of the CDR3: TGTGCCAGCAGCGCGAATCTTAGTAATGAAAAACTGTTTTTT.

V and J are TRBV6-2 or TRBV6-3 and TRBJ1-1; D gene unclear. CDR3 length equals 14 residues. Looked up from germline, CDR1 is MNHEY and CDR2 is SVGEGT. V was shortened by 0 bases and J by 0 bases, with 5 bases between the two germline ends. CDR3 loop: CASSYSSVNTEAFF. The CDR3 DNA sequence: TGTGCCAGCAGTTACTCGTCCGTGAACACTGAAGCTTTCTTT.

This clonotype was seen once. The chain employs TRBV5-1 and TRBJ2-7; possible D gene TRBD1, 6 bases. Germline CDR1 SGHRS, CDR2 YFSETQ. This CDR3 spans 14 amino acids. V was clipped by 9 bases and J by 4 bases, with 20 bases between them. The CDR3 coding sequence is TGCGCCATCGGTTGGACAGCTAATCTTTACGAGCAGTACGTC. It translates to CAIGWTANLYEQYV.